These 31 T cell receptor beta chains were all obtained from the same sample, sequenced in a study of neurological immune-mediated disorders. From the 5' RACE reads, TCRdb called clonotypes with MiXCR, one entry per CDR3 protein. Of some 60,000 distinct CDR3 sequences in the sample, around 3.5% were seen once. The specimen sequenced was PBMCs. The origin of the receptors is a woman in her twenties or thirties with multiple sclerosis.

This clonotype was counted between two and nine times. J is TRBJ2-2 and V is TRBV12-3 or TRBV12-4, with a tentative D call TRBD1 (5 bases). Trimming removed 3 bases from V and 6 bases from J, with 11 bases in between. The CDR3 is 14 amino acids. CDR3 DNA sequence: TGTGCCAGCAGTTTGCAGGACACCGCCGGGGAGCTGTTTTTT. Protein product: CASSLQDTAGELFF.

In this sample, this clonotype turned up many times. CDR3 DNA: TGCAGTGCTAGGGAGGGAATTAGCGAGCAGTACTTC. Translating gives CSAREGISEQYF. The chain uses TRBV20-1 and TRBJ2-7, with D perhaps matching TRBD2 (6 bases). From germline, CDR1 is DFQATT and CDR2 SNEGSKA (reference sequence). This CDR3 has 12 amino acids. Trimming removed 3 bases from V and 6 bases from J, with 12 bases in between.

This clonotype was observed many times. This chain connects TRBV4-2 to TRBJ2-6, with 9 positions matching TRBD1. The junction had 8 bases not matched to a gene; V was cut back by 2 bases and J by 3 bases. The CDR3 totals 18 residues. CDR1 and CDR2 (germline): LGHNA, YNFKEQ. CDR3 sequence: CASSQPGQGVFGANVLTF. The CDR3 region has the DNA TGTGCCAGCAGCCAACCGGGACAGGGCGTTTTTGGGGCCAACGTCCTGACTTTC.

This chain joins TRBV13 and TRBJ2-7, with D possibly called TRBD1 or TRBD2 (6 bases each). Germline CDR1 PRHDT, CDR2 FYEKMQ (reference sequence). The ends were cut back, 1 base at V and 5 bases at J, with 12 bases in the middle. This CDR3 is built from 14 residues. For the CDR3, the DNA is TGTGCCAGCAGCTTAGCCCGGGGGCGAGACGAGCAGTACTTC. This encodes CASSLARGRDEQYF. The complete variable domain, with remaining parts taken from reference TRBV13 and TRBJ2-7, reads AAGVIQSPRHLIKEKRETATLKCYPIPRHDTVYWYQQGPGQDPQFLISFYEKMQSDKGSIPDRFSAQQFSDYHSELNMSSLELGDSALYFCASSLARGRDEQYFGPGTRLTVT.

This clonotype was counted at least ten times. The genes are TRBV5-1 and TRBJ2-7; 9 bases align to TRBD1. Trimming removed 5 bases from V and 2 bases from J; junction bases left unmatched: 5. Germline V CDR1 and CDR2: SGHRS, YFSETQ. This CDR3 contains 14 residues. The CDR3 is CASRTGQGTYEQYF. The CDR3 region has the DNA TGCGCCAGCAGGACCGGACAGGGGACCTACGAGCAGTACTTC.

There are many counts of this clonotype. This chain joins TRBV28 and TRBJ2-1; D gene uncertain. Germline CDR1 and CDR2: MDHEN and SYDVKM. Trimming cost V 6 bases and J 5 bases, with 8 bases left between them. The CDR3 is 12 residues long. The CDR3 here is CASRITNNEQFF. The CDR3 nucleotides read TGTGCCAGCAGGATAACAAACAATGAGCAGTTCTTC. Full variable domain (rest looked up from reference TRBV28 and TRBJ2-1): DVKVTQSSRYLVKRTGEKVFLECVQDMDHENMFWYRQDPGLGLRLIYFSYDVKMKEKGDIPEGYSVSREKKERFSLILESASTNQTSMYLCASRITNNEQFFGPGTRLTVL.

In this sample, this clonotype turned up many times. This rearrangement joins TRBV5-1 to TRBJ2-2, with 9 nucleotides matching TRBD2. The CDR3 totals 16 residues. The V gene end was trimmed by 4 bases and the J gene end by 0 bases; junction bases not matched to a gene: 4. Germline V gene data show CDR1 as SGHRS and CDR2 as YFSETQ. CDR3 region: CASSPLAGANTGELFF. CDR3 sequence (DNA): TGCGCCAGCAGCCCCTTAGCGGGAGCGAACACCGGGGAGCTGTTTTTT. The full variable domain, with the rest looked up from reference TRBV5-1 and TRBJ2-2, is KAGVTQTPRYLIKTRGQQVTLSCSPISGHRSVSWYQQTPGQGLQFLFEYFSETQRNKGNFPGRFSGRQFSNSRSEMNVSTLELGDSALYLCASSPLAGANTGELFFGEGSRLTVL.

This clonotype was picked up many times. V usage is TRBV5-6 and J usage is TRBJ2-2; no definite D call. Germline V gives CDR1 SGHDT, CDR2 YYEEEE. The CDR3 extends over 15 amino acids. The germline V and J ends were trimmed by 4 bases and 4 bases, with 14 bases remaining between them. The CDR3 spells CASSMRGSRTGELFF. The CDR3 nucleotides are TGTGCCAGCAGCATGCGAGGTTCGCGCACCGGGGAGCTGTTTTTT.

This clonotype appeared many times. V is TRBV5-1 and J is TRBJ1-2, with D unresolved. The germline gives CDR1 SGHRS, CDR2 YFSETQ. V dropped 0 bases and J dropped 4 bases, with 13 bases sitting between them. The CDR3 consists of 15 residues. The CDR3 sequence is CASSLDRAERYGYTF. CDR3 DNA: TGCGCCAGCAGCTTGGATCGGGCAGAACGCTATGGCTACACCTTC.

This clonotype was seen many times. The chain employs TRBV2 and TRBJ2-5; possibly TRBD1 for D (5 bases). Trimming stripped 8 bases from V and 0 bases from J, with 10 bases between. CDR3 length equals 13 residues. Per the germline V gene, CDR1 is SNHLY and CDR2 is FYNNEI. CDR3: CASGRTHQETQYF. The CDR3 coding sequence is TGTGCCAGCGGCCGGACACACCAAGAGACCCAGTACTTC.

This clonotype was counted many times. The chain has TRBV3-1 and TRBJ2-2, with D unresolved. Per germline, CDR1 LGHDT and CDR2 YNNKEL (reference sequence). The V and J ends lost 1 base and 5 bases respectively, with 8 bases between them. This CDR3 spans 14 amino acids. The CDR3 loop is CASSQVGLTGELFF. The CDR3 nucleotides read TGTGCCAGCAGCCAAGTCGGGCTAACCGGGGAGCTGTTTTTT.

In its sample, this clonotype was seen many times. The CDR3 sequence: CASSQGGAGRGGFF. The DNA for the CDR3 is TGTGCCAGCAGCCAAGGGGGGGCTGGGCGAGGAGGTTTCTTT. The chain is built from TRBV3-1 and TRBJ1-1, with a possible D match to TRBD1 (6 bases). CDR1 is LGHDT, CDR2 YNNKEL, per germline (reference sequence). With 1 base removed from V and 13 bases from J, the gap between germline ends came to 19 bases. The CDR3 consists of 14 residues. Full variable domain (rest looked up from reference TRBV3-1 and TRBJ1-1): DTAVSQTPKYLVTQMGNDKSIKCEQNLGHDTMYWYKQDSKKFLKIMFSYNNKELIINETVPNRFSPKSPDKAHLNLHINSLELGDSAVYFCASSQGGAGRGGFFGQGTRLTVV.

This clonotype has at least ten counts. The rearrangement links TRBV5-1 to TRBJ2-7; TRBD1 agrees at 10 bases. The CDR3 runs to 13 residues. Germline lookup yields CDR1 SGHRS and CDR2 YFSETQ. V lost 4 bases to trimming and J lost 6 bases; unmatched junction nucleotides: 4. The CDR3 DNA follows: TGCGCCAGCAGCCGTGACAGGGGGCTCGAGCAGTACTTC. This encodes CASSRDRGLEQYF.

This clonotype showed up many times. The chain uses TRBV20-1 and TRBJ2-1, with TRBD2 identical over 13 bases. The V segment lost 5 bases and the J segment 7 bases; nucleotides outside the gene matches: 5. Germline CDR1 DFQATT, CDR2 SNEGSKA (reference sequence). The CDR3 length is 14 residues. The CDR3 DNA reads TGCAGTGCTCTGCCGGGACTAGCGGGAAATGAGCAGTTCTTC. Translating it yields CSALPGLAGNEQFF.

This clonotype has ten or more counts. This rearrangement joins TRBV6-4 to TRBJ2-4, with 10 bases matching TRBD1. The CDR3 totals 17 residues. After removal of 7 bases from V and 2 bases from J, the junction contained 11 bases not matched to a gene. Germline CDR1 and CDR2: MRHNA and SNTAGT. As DNA, the CDR3 is TGTGCCAGCACTCCCCCCGGGACAGGGGAGACCAAAAACATTCAGTACTTC. Encoded protein: CASTPPGTGETKNIQYF.

The J gene is TRBJ2-2, the V gene TRBV5-1; 7 bases match TRBD2. This CDR3 is 16 amino acids long. Germline CDR1 and CDR2: SGHRS and YFSETQ. Losses at the gene ends were 4 bases for V and 0 bases for J; bases not matched to a gene: 6. CDR3 sequence: CASSPWGGANTGELFF. The CDR3 region has the DNA TGCGCCAGCAGCCCGTGGGGAGGGGCGAACACCGGGGAGCTGTTTTTT. Supplemented by reference TRBV5-1 and TRBJ2-2, the full variable domain reads KAGVTQTPRYLIKTRGQQVTLSCSPISGHRSVSWYQQTPGQGLQFLFEYFSETQRNKGNFPGRFSGRQFSNSRSEMNVSTLELGDSALYLCASSPWGGANTGELFFGEGSRLTVL.

At least ten counts were recorded for this clonotype. The rearrangement links TRBV12-3 or TRBV12-4 to TRBJ2-3, with 15 bases aligning to TRBD2. The CDR3 has 15 residues. V dropped 6 bases and J dropped 9; count of bases not matched to a gene: 7. The CDR3 protein is CASSPPGLAGGTQYF. CDR3 DNA sequence: TGTGCCAGCAGCCCTCCTGGACTAGCGGGAGGGACGCAGTATTTT.

This clonotype was counted between two and nine times. J is TRBJ1-6 and V is TRBV6-2 or TRBV6-3; 7 nucleotides agree with TRBD1. V lost 7 bases and J lost 9; bases outside the gene matches: 9. This CDR3 is built from 14 residues. Looked up from germline, CDR1 is MNHEY and CDR2 is SVGEGT. The CDR3 DNA is TGTGCCAGCAAAAATACAGGGGCTGGTTCACCCCTCCACTTT. It codes for CASKNTGAGSPLHF.

This clonotype was seen repeatedly, ten times or more. The CDR3: CSVEEIAVHEQFF. The CDR3 nucleotides are TGCAGCGTTGAAGAGATTGCGGTCCATGAGCAGTTCTTC. The rearrangement joins TRBV29-1 to TRBJ2-1; D remains unclear. From germline, CDR1 is SQVTM and CDR2 ANQGSEA. Trimming pared 0 bases from V and 8 bases from J, leaving 11 bases between. The CDR3 length is 13 residues.

The CDR3 nucleotides are TGCAGTGCTGTTCCGGGACAGGCTATCAATCAGCCCCAGCATTTT. Its translation is CSAVPGQAINQPQHF. This chain links TRBV20-1 with TRBJ1-5, with 8 bases lining up with TRBD1. CDR1 is DFQATT and CDR2 is SNEGSKA in the germline V gene (reference sequence). The CDR3 is 15 residues long. V lost 5 bases, J lost 3 bases, and 9 bases stayed unmatched.

This clonotype has a count of ten or more. V gene TRBV7-3 combines with J gene TRBJ2-4, with 9 bases lining up with TRBD1. After removal of 5 bases from V and 8 bases from J, the junction contained 4 bases not matched to a gene. CDR1 is SGHTA and CDR2 is FQGTGA in the germline V gene. The CDR3 runs to 13 residues. CDR3 sequence reads: CASSMDRGHIQYF. In DNA, the CDR3 is TGTGCCAGCAGCATGGACAGGGGTCACATTCAGTACTTC.

This clonotype has at least ten counts. V and J are TRBV6-2 or TRBV6-3 and TRBJ2-6; unclear D gene. CDR3 length: 20 amino acids. Germline values: CDR1 MNHEY, CDR2 SVGEGT. V lost 3 bases to trimming and J lost 0 bases, with 21 bases between them. CDR3 sequence reads: CASSYLGNNSFLSGANVLTF. The CDR3 DNA reads TGTGCCAGCAGTTATCTAGGGAATAACAGCTTCCTCTCTGGGGCCAACGTCCTGACTTTC.

This clonotype was picked up many times. Mismatch with germline at one junction end may stem from a read error. The chain combines TRBV12-3 or TRBV12-4 with TRBJ1-5; D uncertain. The length of the CDR3 is 12 residues. CDR3 residues: CASTILEGPQNF. The DNA of the CDR3 is TGTGCCAGCACCATCCTCGAAGGGCCCCAGAATTTT.

This clonotype was seen at least ten times. The J gene is TRBJ1-1, the V gene TRBV19; 10 nucleotides align to TRBD1. The trim removed 4 bases at V and 0 bases at J, leaving 5 bases unmatched. Per the germline V gene, CDR1 is LNHDA and CDR2 is SQIVND (reference sequence). The CDR3 has 16 residues. The CDR3 spells CASSTDRGGLNTEAFF. In nucleotides, the CDR3 is TGTGCCAGTAGTACGGACAGGGGGGGATTGAACACTGAAGCTTTCTTT. Together with reference TRBV19 and TRBJ1-1, the CDR3 gives the full variable domain: DGGITQSPKYLFRKEGQNVTLSCEQNLNHDAMYWYRQDPGQGLRLIYYSQIVNDFQKGDIAEGYSVSREKKESFPLTVTSAQKNPTAFYLCASSTDRGGLNTEAFFGQGTRLTVV.

This clonotype came up many times. This chain links TRBV5-1 with TRBJ2-3; TRBD1 agrees at 8 bases. This CDR3 comprises 14 residues. The germline CDR1 and CDR2 sequences are SGHRS and YFSETQ. The V and J ends lost 6 bases and 3 bases, in that order; junction bases with no gene match: 6. CDR3 amino acids: CASKTGARTDTQYF. The DNA for the CDR3 is TGCGCCAGCAAGACAGGGGCTAGGACAGATACGCAGTATTTT.

In this sample, this clonotype turned up a few times. The CDR3 protein is CASSLGPSGTEAFF. CDR3 DNA: TGTGCCAGCAGCTTAGGGCCAAGTGGTACTGAAGCTTTCTTT. The chain employs TRBV7-6 and TRBJ1-1; no clear D gene. Trimming took 1 base from V and 5 from J, leaving 11 bases between them. The germline CDR1 and CDR2 sequences are SGHVS and FNYEAQ. The CDR3 has 14 amino acids.

This clonotype occurred many times. The chain combines TRBV13 with TRBJ2-1, with a weak D call TRBD2 (6 bases). The CDR3 is made up of 15 amino acids. V gave up 3 bases and J gave up 1 base, with 10 bases separating them. Germline CDR1 reads PRHDT; CDR2 reads FYEKMQ (reference sequence). CDR3 nucleotide sequence: TGTGCCAGCAGCTTGACGGGAGAATCCTACAATGAGCAGTTCTTC. Amino acids: CASSLTGESYNEQFF.

This clonotype appeared many times. The rearrangement links TRBV20-1 to TRBJ2-3, with 13 positions matching TRBD2. Germline values: CDR1 DFQATT, CDR2 SNEGSKA (reference sequence). Trimming removed 5 bases from V and 4 bases from J; junction bases left unmatched: 6. The CDR3 extends over 15 amino acids. The CDR3 DNA reads as TGCAGTGCTGGGGGACTAGCGGGGACACCAGATACGCAGTATTTT. Protein sequence: CSAGGLAGTPDTQYF.

This clonotype was detected ten times or more. The rearrangement uses TRBV5-4 and TRBJ2-3, with D possibly being TRBD1 (6 bases). This CDR3 is built from 16 residues. The V gene's germline CDR1 is SGHNT and CDR2 YYREEE (reference sequence). Trimming shortened V by 4 bases and J by 2 bases, and 17 bases separated the two germline ends. Here the CDR3 DNA reads TGTGCCAGCAGCCTGGAAAGAGACAGGTTCACAGATACGCAGTATTTT. As protein: CASSLERDRFTDTQYF.

To note about this clonotype: This may be a read error: a much more frequent sequence differs by one nucleotide. The gene calls are TRBV5-1 and TRBJ2-1; 8 bases fit TRBD2. The CDR3 is 15 residues long. After removal of 2 bases from V and 6 bases from J, the junction contained 7 bases not matched to a gene. Germline V gives CDR1 SGHRS, CDR2 YFSETQ. As DNA, the CDR3 is TGCGCCAGCAGCTTAAGCGGGAGAAACCTCAATGAGCAGTTCTTC. Protein sequence: CASSLSGRNLNEQFF.

This clonotype was detected many times. The CDR3 here is CASSLYSGNSYNEQFF. The DNA of the CDR3 is TGTGCCAGCAGCCTCTATAGCGGAAACAGCTACAATGAGCAGTTCTTC. The chain has TRBV7-6 and TRBJ2-1; perhaps TRBD2 as D (6 bases). Germline CDR1 SGHVS, CDR2 FNYEAQ. The V and J ends lost 5 bases and 3 bases respectively, with 17 bases between them. CDR3 length: 16 amino acids.